Shown below are 27 T cell receptor beta chains from a single sample sequenced in a study of CD8 T cells in Susac syndrome. Random hexamers were used to reverse transcribe the RNA input (about 0.5 to 1 ug). TCRdb processed the immunoSEQ multiplex PCR reads anew with MiXCR; each CDR3 protein has one entry. The sample contains 150,000 to 200,000 distinct CDR3 sequences, roughly 94% of which appear only once. The material sequenced was CD4+ T cells from PBMCs. The source of these receptors is a human donor with Susac syndrome.

The rearrangement joins TRBV30 to TRBJ2-6, with D possibly called TRBD1 or TRBD2 (7 bases each). The germline gives CDR1 GTSNPN, CDR2 SVGIG (reference sequence). The V gene lost 1 base and the J gene lost 0 bases, with 16 bases spanning the gap. The CDR3 is 18 residues long. The DNA for the CDR3 is TGTGCCTGGAGTGGCCTGACAGGGAGGGGCTCTGGGGCCAACGTCCTGACTTTC. It is translated as CAWSGLTGRGSGANVLTF.

The V call is TRBV7-3, the J call TRBJ2-6; the D is unclear. CDR1 and CDR2 (germline): SGHTA, FQGTGA. This CDR3 is built from 18 residues. Between the trimmed V and J ends, which lost 5 bases and 0 bases, there was a span of 17 bases. In DNA form, the CDR3 reads TGTGCCAGCAGCCCCGGGCCAAACCATCTCTCTGGGGCCAACGTCCTGACTTTC. This encodes CASSPGPNHLSGANVLTF.

CDR3 sequence (DNA): TGTGCCAGCAGCTTCTCCAACGGGTTCACTGAAGCTTTCTTT. This gives the protein CASSFSNGFTEAFF. The V call is TRBV9, the J call TRBJ1-1; D gene ambiguous. The CDR3 extends over 14 amino acids. V lost 4 bases, J lost 4 bases, and 14 bases lay in between. CDR1 and CDR2 (germline): SGDLS, YYNGEE.

V usage is TRBV27 and J usage is TRBJ1-6; D gene unclear. Germline CDR1 is MNHEY and CDR2 is SMNVEV (reference sequence). Deletions cut 5 bases from V and 4 bases from J, with 9 bases between. The CDR3 is made up of 14 amino acids. CDR3 protein: CASSLDTYNSPLHF. CDR3 DNA sequence: TGTGCCAGCAGTCTAGACACATATAATTCACCCCTCCACTTT.

This chain links TRBV13 with TRBJ1-3, with D uncertain. The CDR3 has 13 amino acids. Germline CDR1 is PRHDT and CDR2 is FYEKMQ (reference sequence). V lost 1 base to trimming and J lost 7 bases, with 8 bases between them. CDR3 region: CASSLAPTNTIYF. DNA of the CDR3: TGTGCCAGCAGCTTAGCTCCGACCAACACCATATATTTT.

This chain uses TRBV2 with TRBJ2-1; the D gene could be TRBD1 or TRBD2 (5 bases each). V was trimmed by 2 bases and J by 6 bases, leaving 17 bases between them. CDR1 is SNHLY and CDR2 is FYNNEI in the germline V gene. The CDR3 loop spans 16 amino acids. This chain's CDR3 is CASSELWWERGNEQFF. The CDR3 nucleotides read TGTGCCAGCAGTGAACTTTGGTGGGAGAGGGGCAATGAGCAGTTCTTC. The whole variable domain, remainder taken from reference TRBV2 and TRBJ2-1, is EPEVTQTPSHQVTQMGQEVILRCVPISNHLYFYWYRQILGQKVEFLVSFYNNEISEKSEIFDDQFSVERPDGSNFTLKIRSTKLEDSAMYFCASSELWWERGNEQFFGPGTRLTVL.

The chain recombines TRBV10-3 with TRBJ1-2; D not certain. The CDR3 is 14 residues long. The V and J ends lost 2 bases and 0 bases respectively, with 7 bases between them. Germline-derived CDR1 and CDR2 are ENHRY and SYGVKD. CDR3 amino acids: CAISEGRANYGYTF. The CDR3 region has the DNA TGTGCCATCAGTGAGGGGCGAGCTAACTATGGCTACACCTTC.

The chain combines TRBV29-1 with TRBJ1-5; TRBD1 might be the D (6 bases). The V end was cut by 8 bases, the J end by 7 bases, with 21 bases between. From germline, CDR1 is SQVTM and CDR2 ANQGSEA. The CDR3 is made up of 14 amino acids. For the CDR3, the DNA is TGCAGCTCGGAAACAGGGTCGGGAGGACAGCCCCAGCATTTT. It yields the protein CSSETGSGGQPQHF. The variable domain in full, completed from reference TRBV29-1 and TRBJ1-5, reads SAVISQKPSRDICQRGTSLTIQCQVDSQVTMMFWYRQQPGQSLTLIATANQGSEATYESGFVIDKFPISRPNLTFSTLTVSNMSPEDSSIYLCSSETGSGGQPQHFGDGTRLSIL.

V and J are TRBV5-1 and TRBJ2-2; 10 bases map to TRBD1. The CDR3 covers 15 residues. The germline gives CDR1 SGHRS, CDR2 YFSETQ. The V and J ends lost 0 bases and 6 bases, in that order; junction bases with no gene match: 2. The CDR3: CASSLGQGAAGELFF. The CDR3 DNA reads as TGCGCCAGCAGCTTGGGACAGGGGGCCGCCGGGGAGCTGTTTTTT.

The rearrangement links TRBV25-1 to TRBJ2-7; 13 bases align to TRBD2. The CDR3 has 15 amino acids. Germline V gene sequence: CDR1 MGHDK, CDR2 SYGVNS. The ends lost 3 bases at V and 2 bases at J; junction bases unmatched: 1. The CDR3 DNA is TGTGCCAGCAGTGAGGGGACTAGCGGGACCTACGAGCAGTACTTC. Residues: CASSEGTSGTYEQYF.

The chain has TRBV20-1 and TRBJ2-1; 13 bases map to TRBD2. The CDR3 extends over 13 amino acids. Germline-derived CDR1 and CDR2 are DFQATT and SNEGSKA (reference sequence). V lost 6 bases and J lost 5; bases outside the gene matches: 1. CDR3 region: CSAGTSGDNEQFF. For the CDR3, the DNA is TGCAGTGCCGGGACTAGCGGGGACAATGAGCAGTTCTTC.

In DNA, the CDR3 is TGTGCCAGCACCGGGCCACTAGGATCACCCCTCCACTTT. This sequence encodes CASTGPLGSPLHF. The chain carries TRBV5-6 and TRBJ1-6; D uncertain. This CDR3 has 13 amino acids. V lost 6 bases, J lost 10 bases, and 14 bases lay in between. Germline V gene sequence: CDR1 SGHDT, CDR2 YYEEEE. The full variable domain, its missing parts supplied by reference TRBV5-6 and TRBJ1-6, is DAGVTQSPTHLIKTRGQQVTLRCSPKSGHDTVSWYQQALGQGPQFIFQYYEEEERQRGNFPDRFSGHQFPNYSSELNVNALLLGDSALYLCASTGPLGSPLHFGNGTRLTVT.

V and J are TRBV29-1 and TRBJ2-3; D might be TRBD2 (6 bases). Trimming left V 7 bases short and J 0 bases short, with 11 bases between. This CDR3 spans 13 amino acids. The germline V gene encodes CDR1 SQVTM and CDR2 ANQGSEA. The CDR3 reads CSAPGGSTDTQYF. The DNA for the CDR3 is TGCAGCGCCCCCGGGGGAAGCACAGATACGCAGTATTTT.

The J gene is TRBJ2-1, the V gene TRBV20-1, with D perhaps TRBD1 or TRBD2 (5 bases each). Germline V gives CDR1 DFQATT, CDR2 SNEGSKA (reference sequence). CDR3 length: 15 residues. V was clipped by 0 bases and J by 6 bases, with 15 bases between them. The CDR3 loop is CSARDRLGDPNEQFF. CDR3 DNA: TGCAGTGCTAGAGATCGTTTAGGGGACCCCAATGAGCAGTTCTTC.

The rearrangement links TRBV4-2 to TRBJ2-3, with D possibly being TRBD2 (5 bases). CDR1 is LGHNA, CDR2 YNFKEQ, per germline. V was shortened by 0 bases and J by 3 bases, with 10 bases between the two germline ends. The CDR3 extends over 15 amino acids. CDR3 DNA sequence: TGTGCCAGCAGCCAAGAGACTAAGGGAACAGATACGCAGTATTTT. Residues: CASSQETKGTDTQYF.

V and J are TRBV25-1 and TRBJ2-7; perhaps TRBD1 as D (6 bases). Germline V gene data show CDR1 as MGHDK and CDR2 as SYGVNS. This CDR3 spans 14 amino acids. V was trimmed by 4 bases and J by 2 bases, leaving 12 bases between them. As DNA, the CDR3 is TGTGCCAGCAGTGTATGGAAGGGGGCCTACGAGCAGTACTTC. Protein: CASSVWKGAYEQYF.

The chain couples TRBV20-1 to TRBJ1-5; TRBD1 aligns across 10 bases. The CDR3 extends over 16 amino acids. Per germline, CDR1 DFQATT and CDR2 SNEGSKA (reference sequence). Losses at the gene ends were 3 bases for V and 3 bases for J; bases not matched to a gene: 8. The CDR3 region is CSASRWDRGPNQPQHF. Here the CDR3 DNA reads TGCAGTGCTAGTCGTTGGGACAGGGGTCCCAATCAGCCCCAGCATTTT.

The rearrangement uses TRBV7-2 and TRBJ1-6; 9 bases map to TRBD1. This CDR3 is 15 amino acids long. From germline, CDR1 is SGHTA and CDR2 FQGNSA. V trimming: 1 base; J trimming: 9 bases; junction bases outside the gene matches: 4. The CDR3 DNA sequence: TGTGCCAGCAGCTTAGGGGGACAGGGCTCTTCACCCCTCCACTTT. It is translated as CASSLGGQGSSPLHF.

The chain uses TRBV7-9 and TRBJ2-1; perhaps TRBD2 as D (6 bases). The CDR3 contains 13 residues. V was shortened by 5 bases and J by 8 bases, with 13 bases between the two germline ends. The germline CDR1 and CDR2 sequences are SEHNR and FQNEAQ (reference sequence). The CDR3 here is CASSVPGRHEQFF. The CDR3 bases are TGTGCCAGCAGCGTACCTGGGAGGCATGAGCAGTTCTTC.

The count of this clonotype is one. The rearrangement uses TRBV7-2 and TRBJ2-1; D is possibly TRBD1 (5 bases). The CDR3 is made up of 15 amino acids. Trimming removed 4 bases at V and 5 bases at J, with 15 bases between. Germline V lookup: CDR1 SGHTA, CDR2 FQGNSA. CDR3 loop: CASSSTGAFHNEQFF. CDR3 nucleotides: TGTGCCAGCAGCTCCACAGGAGCTTTTCACAATGAGCAGTTCTTC.

V is TRBV12-3 or TRBV12-4 and J is TRBJ1-2; weak D call: TRBD1 (6 bases). The CDR3 is 14 amino acids. V was pared by 2 bases and J by 8 bases, with 15 bases between. Here the CDR3 reads CASSLTGTSGGYTF. CDR3 sequence (DNA): TGTGCCAGCAGTTTAACAGGGACCTCCGGGGGCTACACCTTC.

Only one count was recorded for this clonotype. CDR3 sequence: CASTPGTGEYQPQHF. DNA for the CDR3: TGTGCCAGTACCCCCGGGACAGGGGAGTATCAGCCCCAGCATTTT. The chain has TRBV19 and TRBJ1-5, with 10 bases that match TRBD1. V dropped 7 bases and J dropped 5; count of bases not matched to a gene: 8. This CDR3 has 15 amino acids. From germline, CDR1 is LNHDA and CDR2 SQIVND (reference sequence).

This chain links TRBV12-3 or TRBV12-4 with TRBJ2-1; D is unresolved. The V end was cut by 6 bases, the J end by 6 bases, with 15 bases between. CDR3 length: 14 residues. CDR3 loop: CASSPLGSSNEQFF. In DNA, the CDR3 is TGTGCCAGCAGCCCCCTCGGCAGCTCCAATGAGCAGTTCTTC.

The gene calls are TRBV2 and TRBJ1-4; tentative D call: TRBD1 (6 bases). The CDR3 has 13 residues. Germline values: CDR1 SNHLY, CDR2 FYNNEI. Trimming left V 8 bases short and J 7 bases short, with 14 bases between. CDR3 sequence (DNA): TGTGCCAGCGACGCTTTAGGGGGTGAAAAACTGTTTTTT. Translating it yields CASDALGGEKLFF.

The J gene is TRBJ2-6, the V gene TRBV30, with unresolved D. V lost 3 bases and J lost 0, with 6 bases in between. Germline CDR1 is GTSNPN and CDR2 is SVGIG (reference sequence). This CDR3 has 14 residues. CDR3 protein: CAWRDPSGANVLTF. As DNA, the CDR3 is TGTGCCTGGAGAGACCCCTCTGGGGCCAACGTCCTGACTTTC.

The sample holds one count of this clonotype. CDR3 DNA: TGCAGCGTTGGGAGGACAGGGGGATACACTGAAGCTTTCTTT. It translates to CSVGRTGGYTEAFF. The chain carries TRBV29-1 and TRBJ1-1; 10 bases fit TRBD1. The CDR3 sequence is 14 residues long. V was clipped by 4 bases and J by 3 bases; unmatched bases: 5. Germline loops: CDR1 SQVTM, CDR2 ANQGSEA.

The chain joins TRBV24-1 to TRBJ2-5; D not certain. The CDR3 extends over 11 amino acids. Looked up from germline, CDR1 is KGHDR and CDR2 is SFDVKD. V lost 6 bases and J lost 7, with 8 bases in between. CDR3 DNA: TGTGCCACCAGTCTCTATGGGACCCAGTACTTC. Protein sequence: CATSLYGTQYF.